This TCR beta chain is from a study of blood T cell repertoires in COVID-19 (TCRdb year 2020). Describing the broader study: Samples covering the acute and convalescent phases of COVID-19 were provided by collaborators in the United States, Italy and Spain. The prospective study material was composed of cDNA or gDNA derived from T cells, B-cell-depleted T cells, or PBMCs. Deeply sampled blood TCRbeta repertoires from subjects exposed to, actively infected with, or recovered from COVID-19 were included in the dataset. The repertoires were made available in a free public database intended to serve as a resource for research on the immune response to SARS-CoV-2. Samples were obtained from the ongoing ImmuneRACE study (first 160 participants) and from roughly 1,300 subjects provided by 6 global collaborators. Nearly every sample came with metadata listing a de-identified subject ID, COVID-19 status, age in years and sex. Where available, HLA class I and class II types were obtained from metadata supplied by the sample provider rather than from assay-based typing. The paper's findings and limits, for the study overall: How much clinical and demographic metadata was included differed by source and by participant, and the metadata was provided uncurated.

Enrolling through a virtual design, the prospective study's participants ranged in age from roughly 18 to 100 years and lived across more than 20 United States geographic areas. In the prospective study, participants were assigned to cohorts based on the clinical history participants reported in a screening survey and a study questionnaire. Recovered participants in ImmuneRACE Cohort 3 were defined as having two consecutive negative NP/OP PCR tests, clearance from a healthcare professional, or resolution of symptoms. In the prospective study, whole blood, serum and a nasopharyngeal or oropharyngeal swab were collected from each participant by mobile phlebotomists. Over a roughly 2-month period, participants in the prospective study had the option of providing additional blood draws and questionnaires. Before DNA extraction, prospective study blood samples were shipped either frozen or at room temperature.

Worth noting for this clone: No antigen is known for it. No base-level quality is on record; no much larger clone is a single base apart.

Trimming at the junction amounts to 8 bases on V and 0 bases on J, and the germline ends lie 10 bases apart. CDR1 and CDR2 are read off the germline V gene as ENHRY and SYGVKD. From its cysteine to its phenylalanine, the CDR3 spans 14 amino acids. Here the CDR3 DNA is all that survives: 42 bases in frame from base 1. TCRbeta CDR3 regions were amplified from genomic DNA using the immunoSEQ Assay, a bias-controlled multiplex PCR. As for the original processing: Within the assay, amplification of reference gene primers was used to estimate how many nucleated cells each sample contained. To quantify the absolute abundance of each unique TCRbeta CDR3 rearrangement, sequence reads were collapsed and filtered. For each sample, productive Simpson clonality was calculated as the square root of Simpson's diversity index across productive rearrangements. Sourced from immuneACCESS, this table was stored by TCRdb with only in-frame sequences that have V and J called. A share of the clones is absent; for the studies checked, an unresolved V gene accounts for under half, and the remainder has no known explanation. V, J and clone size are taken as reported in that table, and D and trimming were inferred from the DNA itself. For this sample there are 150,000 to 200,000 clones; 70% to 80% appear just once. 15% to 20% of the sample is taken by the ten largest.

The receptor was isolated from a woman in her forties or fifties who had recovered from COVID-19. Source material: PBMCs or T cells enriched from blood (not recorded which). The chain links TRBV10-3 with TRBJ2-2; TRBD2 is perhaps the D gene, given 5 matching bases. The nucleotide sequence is TGTGCCATCCGACTACCAACGAACACCGGGGAGCTGTTTTTT. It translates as CAIRLPTNTGELFF.